This TCR beta chain stems from a study of prognosis after radiotherapy for stage I lung cancer. Study overall: Distant metastases were recorded in several patients after radiotherapy, at a median of approximately 7 months, and no significant progression was recorded in about 16. The study's findings and limits: In patients with versus without metastases, TRBV and TRBJ gene usage reportedly differed. The study found lower Shannon entropy after stereotactic body radiation therapy in patients who developed distant metastases.

CDR1 is SNHLY, CDR2 FYNNEI, per germline. This CDR3 region has 13 residues. Trimming removed 10 bases at V and 5 bases at J, with 18 bases between. To note about this clonotype: Its specificity is not known.

Using two-round multiplex PCR, the authors amplified TCR beta CDR3 from genomic DNA. The use of primers specific to each TRBV and TRBJ gene characterized first-round PCR. TCRdb redid the calling of the multiplex PCR reads with MiXCR, one entry per CDR3 protein. The sample includes about 16,000 distinct CDR3 sequences, around 45% of them seen just once. V is TRBV2 and J is TRBJ2-7; no firm D call. Here the sequenced sample was PBMCs, taken before or after stereotactic body radiation therapy (not recorded which). This receptor was obtained from a donor aged 50 or older with non-small cell lung cancer. The CDR3 protein is CATCRYLGNEQYF. CDR3 DNA sequence: TGTGCCACCTGCCGGTACCTAGGGAACGAGCAGTACTTC.